Sequencing of this T cell receptor beta chain was carried out in a study of control samples from healthy donors and cancer patients (dated by TCRdb to between 2020 and 2021). To prepare the library, the immunoSEQ multiplex PCR assay was applied. The table comes from immuneACCESS by way of TCRdb, which keeps in-frame sequences with V and J called. Part of the clones is missing from these tables; in studies checked, under half for an unresolved V gene and the rest for unknown reasons. This sample lists under 100,000 clones; about 88% were detected once. Around 14% of the sample goes to the ten largest clones. V loses 5 bases of germline sequence and J loses 2 bases, and the interval between the two ends is 19 bases. The germline V gene encodes CDR1 SGHDT and CDR2 YYEEEE. Including the terminal cysteine and phenylalanine, the CDR3 comprises 16 residues. Left in the record is the CDR3 DNA by itself, 48 bases read in frame from the first base.

As regards this clone: Its antigen is not yet known. Per-nucleotide qualities are absent, and no much larger clonotype sits a single base away.

The clonotype originates from a woman in her seventies in good health. The material sequenced was blood. The chain is encoded by TRBV5-6 joined to TRBJ1-2, with a tentative D gene TRBD1 over 5 matching bases. The CDR3 reads CASSFRGSGVNYGYTF. Read as DNA, the sequence is TGTGCCAGCAGTTTCCGGGGGTCGGGGGTAAACTATGGCTACACCTTC.